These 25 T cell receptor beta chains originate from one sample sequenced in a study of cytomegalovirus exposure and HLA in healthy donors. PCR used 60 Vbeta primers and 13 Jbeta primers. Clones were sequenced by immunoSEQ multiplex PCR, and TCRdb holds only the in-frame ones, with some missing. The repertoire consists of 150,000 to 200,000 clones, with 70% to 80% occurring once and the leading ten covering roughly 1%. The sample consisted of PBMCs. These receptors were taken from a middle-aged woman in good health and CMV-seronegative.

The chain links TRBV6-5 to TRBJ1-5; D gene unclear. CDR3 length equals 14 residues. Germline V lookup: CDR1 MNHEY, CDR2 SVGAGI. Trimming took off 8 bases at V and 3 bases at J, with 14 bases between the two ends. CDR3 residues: CASSREGTNQPQHF. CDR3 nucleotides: TGTGCCAGCTCGCGTGAGGGCACCAATCAGCCCCAGCATTTT.

CDR3 residues: CTSSQVQNYNEQFF. CDR3 coding DNA: TGCACCAGCAGCCAAGTACAGAACTACAATGAGCAGTTCTTC. The chain carries TRBV1 and TRBJ2-1; the D segment call TRBD1 is taken from the table without a DNA check. TRBV1 is annotated as a pseudogene. The CDR3 is 14 amino acids.

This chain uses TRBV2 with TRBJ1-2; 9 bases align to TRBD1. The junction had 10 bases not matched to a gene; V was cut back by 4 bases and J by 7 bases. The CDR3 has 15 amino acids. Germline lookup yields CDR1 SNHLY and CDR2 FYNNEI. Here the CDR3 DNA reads TGTGCCAGCAGTGTTACAGGGGGCGACGTGGTTGGCTACACCTTC. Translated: CASSVTGGDVVGYTF.

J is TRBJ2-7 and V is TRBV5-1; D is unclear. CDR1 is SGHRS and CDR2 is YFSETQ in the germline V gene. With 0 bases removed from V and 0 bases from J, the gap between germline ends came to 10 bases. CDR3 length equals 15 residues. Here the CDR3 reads CASSLEPTTSYEQYF. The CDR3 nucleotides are TGCGCCAGCAGCTTGGAACCGACAACCTCCTACGAGCAGTACTTC.

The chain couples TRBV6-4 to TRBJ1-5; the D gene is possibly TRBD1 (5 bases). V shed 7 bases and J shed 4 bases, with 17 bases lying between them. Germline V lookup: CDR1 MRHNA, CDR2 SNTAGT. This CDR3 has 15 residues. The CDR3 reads CASTTKGLSNQPQHF. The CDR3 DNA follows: TGTGCCAGCACCACGAAGGGGCTTTCGAATCAGCCCCAGCATTTT.

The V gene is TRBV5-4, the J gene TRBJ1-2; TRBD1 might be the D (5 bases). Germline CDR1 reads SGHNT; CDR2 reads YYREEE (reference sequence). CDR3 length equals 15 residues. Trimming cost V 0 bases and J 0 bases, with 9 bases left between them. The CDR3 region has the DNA TGTGCCAGCAGCTTGGGACAGCCTTCTAACTATGGCTACACCTTC. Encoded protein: CASSLGQPSNYGYTF. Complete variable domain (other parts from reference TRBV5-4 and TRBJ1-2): ETGVTQSPTHLIKTRGQQVTLRCSSQSGHNTVSWYQQALGQGPQFIFQYYREEENGRGNFPPRFSGLQFPNYSSELNVNALELDDSALYLCASSLGQPSNYGYTFGSGTRLTVV.

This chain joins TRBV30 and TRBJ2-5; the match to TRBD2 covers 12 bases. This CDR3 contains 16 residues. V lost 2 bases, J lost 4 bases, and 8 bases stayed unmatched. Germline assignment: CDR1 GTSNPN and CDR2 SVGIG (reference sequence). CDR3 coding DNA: TGTGCCTGGAGTCCGACTAGCGGGAGTCAGGCAGAGACCCAGTACTTC. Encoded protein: CAWSPTSGSQAETQYF. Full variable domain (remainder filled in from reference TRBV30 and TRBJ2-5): SQTIHQWPATLVQPVGSPLSLECTVEGTSNPNLYWYRQAAGRGLQLLFYSVGIGQISSEVPQNLSASRPQDRQFILSSKKLLLSDSGFYLCAWSPTSGSQAETQYFGPGTRLLVL.

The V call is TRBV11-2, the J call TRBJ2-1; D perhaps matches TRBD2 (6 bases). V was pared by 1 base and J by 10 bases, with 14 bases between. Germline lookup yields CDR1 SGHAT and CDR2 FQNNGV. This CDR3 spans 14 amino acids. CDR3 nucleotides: TGTGCCAGCAGCTTAGGAGGGTCGCTAGCGGAGCAGTTCTTC. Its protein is CASSLGGSLAEQFF.

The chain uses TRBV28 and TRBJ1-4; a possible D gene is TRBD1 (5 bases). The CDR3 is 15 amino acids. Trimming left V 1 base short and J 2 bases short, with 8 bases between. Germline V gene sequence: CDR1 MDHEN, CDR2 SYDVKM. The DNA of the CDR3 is TGTGCCAGCAGTTTATCTGGGGGGACTAATGAAAAACTGTTTTTT. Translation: CASSLSGGTNEKLFF.

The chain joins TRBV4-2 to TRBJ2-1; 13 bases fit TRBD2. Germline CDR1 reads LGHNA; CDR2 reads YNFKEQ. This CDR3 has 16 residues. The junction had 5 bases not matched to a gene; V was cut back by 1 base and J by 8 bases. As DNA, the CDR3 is TGTGCCAGCAGCCAAGGGGGACTAGCGGGAAAATATGAGCAGTTCTTC. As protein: CASSQGGLAGKYEQFF.

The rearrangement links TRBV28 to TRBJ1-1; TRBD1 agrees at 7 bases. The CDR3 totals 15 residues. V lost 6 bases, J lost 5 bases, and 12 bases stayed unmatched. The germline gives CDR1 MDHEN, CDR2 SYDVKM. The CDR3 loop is CASSQGLTGRTEAFF. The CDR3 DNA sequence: TGTGCCAGCAGCCAAGGATTGACAGGGAGGACTGAAGCTTTCTTT.

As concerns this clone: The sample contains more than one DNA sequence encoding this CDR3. CDR3 sequence: CSVGAGGNEQFF. The CDR3 DNA sequence: TGCAGCGTTGGGGCAGGGGGCAATGAGCAGTTCTTC. The chain combines TRBV29-1 with TRBJ2-1; TRBD1 matches at 7 bases. CDR3 length: 12 amino acids. In germline, CDR1 is SQVTM, CDR2 ANQGSEA. Trimming took 4 bases from V and 6 from J; bases not matched to a gene: 3.

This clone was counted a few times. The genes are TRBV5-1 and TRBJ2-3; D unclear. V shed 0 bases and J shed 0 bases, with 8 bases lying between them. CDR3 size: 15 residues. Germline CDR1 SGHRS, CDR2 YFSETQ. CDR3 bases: TGCGCCAGCAGCTTGGGCGGATCTAGCACAGATACGCAGTATTTT. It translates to CASSLGGSSTDTQYF.

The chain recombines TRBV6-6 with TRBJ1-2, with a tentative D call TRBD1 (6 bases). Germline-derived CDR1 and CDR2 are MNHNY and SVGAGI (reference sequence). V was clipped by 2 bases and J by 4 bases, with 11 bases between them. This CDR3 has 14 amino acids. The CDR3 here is CASSYGGGPYGYTF. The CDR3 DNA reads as TGTGCCAGCAGTTACGGCGGGGGGCCCTATGGCTACACCTTC.

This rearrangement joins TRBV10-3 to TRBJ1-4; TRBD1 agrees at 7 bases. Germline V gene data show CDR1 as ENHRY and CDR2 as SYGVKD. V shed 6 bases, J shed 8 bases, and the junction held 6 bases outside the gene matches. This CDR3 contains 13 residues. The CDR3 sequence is CAIRGQAEEKLFF. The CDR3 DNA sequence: TGTGCCATCAGAGGACAGGCGGAAGAAAAACTGTTTTTT.

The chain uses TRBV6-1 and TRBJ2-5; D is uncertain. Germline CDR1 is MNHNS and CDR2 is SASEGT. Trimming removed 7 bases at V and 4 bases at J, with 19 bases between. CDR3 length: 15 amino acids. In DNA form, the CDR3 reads TGTGCCAGCACTCTACAGAGTGGATATGGAGAGACCCAGTACTTC. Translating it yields CASTLQSGYGETQYF.

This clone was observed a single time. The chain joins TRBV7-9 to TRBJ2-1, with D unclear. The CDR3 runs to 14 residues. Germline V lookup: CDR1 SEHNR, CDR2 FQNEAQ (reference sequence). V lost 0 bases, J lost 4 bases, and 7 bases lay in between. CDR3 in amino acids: CASSLASDYNEQFF. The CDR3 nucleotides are TGTGCCAGCAGCTTAGCGAGCGATTACAATGAGCAGTTCTTC.

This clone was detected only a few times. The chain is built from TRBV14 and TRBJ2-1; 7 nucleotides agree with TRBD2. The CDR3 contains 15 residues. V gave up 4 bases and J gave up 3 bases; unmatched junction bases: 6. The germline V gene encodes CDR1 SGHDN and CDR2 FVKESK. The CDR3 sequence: CASSPLGLLYNEQFF. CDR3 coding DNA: TGTGCCAGCAGCCCCCTGGGACTACTCTACAATGAGCAGTTCTTC.

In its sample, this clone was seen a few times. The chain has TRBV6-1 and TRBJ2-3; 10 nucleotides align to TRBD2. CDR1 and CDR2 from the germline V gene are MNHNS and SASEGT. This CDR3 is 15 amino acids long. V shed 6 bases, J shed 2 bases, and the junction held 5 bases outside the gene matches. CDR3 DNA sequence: TGTGCCAGCAGCCCCGGGACTAGCGACACAGATACGCAGTATTTT. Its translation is CASSPGTSDTDTQYF.

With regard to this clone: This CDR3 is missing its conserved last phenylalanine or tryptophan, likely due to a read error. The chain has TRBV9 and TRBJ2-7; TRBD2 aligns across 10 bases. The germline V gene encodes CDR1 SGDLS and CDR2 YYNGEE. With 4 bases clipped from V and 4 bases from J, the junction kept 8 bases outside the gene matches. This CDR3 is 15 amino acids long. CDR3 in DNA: TGTGCCAGCAGCCTCCGAGCGGGAGGGCCGTACGAGCAGTACCTC. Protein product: CASSLRAGGPYEQYL.

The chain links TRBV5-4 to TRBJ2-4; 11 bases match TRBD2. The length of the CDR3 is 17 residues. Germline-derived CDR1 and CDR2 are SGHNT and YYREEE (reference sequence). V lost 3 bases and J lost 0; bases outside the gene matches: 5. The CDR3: CASSSSGTSGAKNIQYF. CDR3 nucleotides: TGTGCCAGCAGCTCTTCCGGGACTAGCGGAGCCAAAAACATTCAGTACTTC.

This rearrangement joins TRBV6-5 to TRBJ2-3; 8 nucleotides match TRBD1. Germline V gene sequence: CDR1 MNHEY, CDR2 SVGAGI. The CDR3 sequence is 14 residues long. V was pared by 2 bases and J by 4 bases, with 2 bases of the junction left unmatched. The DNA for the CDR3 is TGTGCCAGCAGTTACGGACAGGGCTCAGATACGCAGTATTTT. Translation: CASSYGQGSDTQYF.

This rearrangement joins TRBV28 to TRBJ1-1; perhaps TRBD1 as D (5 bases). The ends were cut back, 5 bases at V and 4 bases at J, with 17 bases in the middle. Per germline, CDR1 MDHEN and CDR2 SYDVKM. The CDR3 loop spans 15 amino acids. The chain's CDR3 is CASSPWGGASTEAFF. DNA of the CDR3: TGTGCCAGCAGTCCTTGGGGAGGGGCGAGCACTGAAGCTTTCTTT.

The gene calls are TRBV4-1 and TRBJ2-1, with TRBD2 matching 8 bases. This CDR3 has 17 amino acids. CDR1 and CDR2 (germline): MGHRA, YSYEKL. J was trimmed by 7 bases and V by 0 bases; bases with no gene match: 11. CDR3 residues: CASSQEWGTSDRNEQFF. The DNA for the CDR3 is TGCGCCAGCAGCCAAGAATGGGGGACTAGTGATCGGAATGAGCAGTTCTTC.

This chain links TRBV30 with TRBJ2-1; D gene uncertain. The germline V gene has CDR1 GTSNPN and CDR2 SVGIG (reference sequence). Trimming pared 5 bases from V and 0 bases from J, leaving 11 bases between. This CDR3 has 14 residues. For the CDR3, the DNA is TGTGCCTGGTTCACAGATAGCTCCTACAATGAGCAGTTCTTC. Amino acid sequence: CAWFTDSSYNEQFF.